Here is one T cell receptor (beta chain) with its context. Its antigen is not identified. Samples were taken at baseline and on day 1 of cycles 4 and 7. The data originate from a study of OX40 agonist ivuxolimab in advanced cancers. Study-level background: Every 2 weeks, patients received ivuxolimab intravenously, dosed at 0.01 to 10 mg/kg. Study findings and constraints: Individuals who were partial responders at 0.1-3.0 mg/kg had clonal expansion that ranked among the lowest. CD4+ T cells averaged fewer expanded clones than CD8+ T cells.

There are 12 residues in the CDR3. Germline CDR1 reads ENHRY; CDR2 reads SYGVKD. Trimming stripped 3 bases from V and 5 bases from J, with 5 bases between. Repertoires were generated with immunoSEQ multiplex PCR, while TCRdb's copy carries only in-frame clones and drops some. The sample holds approximately 37,000 clones, 74% seen once. Sequences were derived from CD4+ or CD8+ T cells sorted from blood, sampled in a trial of the OX40 agonist ivuxolimab. The clonotype originates from an adult with an advanced solid tumor such as melanoma, head and neck, liver or kidney cancer. This chain uses TRBV10-3 with TRBJ2-1; the D is unclear. CDR3 residues: CAISEHNNEQFF. CDR3 in DNA: TGTGCCATCAGTGAACACAACAATGAGCAGTTCTTC.